Each of the 10 T cell receptor beta chains below was sequenced from the same sample in a study of cytotoxic CD8 clonotypes in ibrutinib-treated CLL. Assay used: immunoSEQ multiplex PCR; TCRdb lists only in-frame clones, some missing. Of 150,000 or so clones listed, approximately 85% are singletons. Sequenced here: PBMCs, sampled after 24 months of ibrutinib treatment. The receptors derive from a human donor with chronic lymphocytic leukemia.

The CDR3 is CASSIDTGAHANTGELFF. For the CDR3, the DNA is TGTGCCAGTAGTATAGACACAGGGGCGCATGCGAACACCGGGGAGCTGTTTTTT. The V gene is TRBV19, the J gene TRBJ2-2; 7 nucleotides line up with TRBD1. Germline lookup yields CDR1 LNHDA and CDR2 SQIVND (reference sequence). The V and J ends lost 0 bases and 0 bases, in that order; junction bases with no gene match: 7. CDR3 length: 18 amino acids.

This sequence joins TRBV7-7 and TRBJ2-7; 8 bases match TRBD2. Per germline, CDR1 SSHAT and CDR2 FNYEAQ (reference sequence). The CDR3 runs to 16 residues. CDR3 nucleotide sequence: TGTGCTAACCCGGGTAGCGGGGATCCAGAGGGGTACGAGCAGTACTTC. Protein product: CANPGSGDPEGYEQYF.

This sequence joins TRBV10-3 and TRBJ2-1; D might be TRBD1 (6 bases). Trimming pared 1 base from V and 6 bases from J, leaving 19 bases between. Per the germline V gene, CDR1 is ENHRY and CDR2 is SYGVKD. The CDR3 has 17 residues. The CDR3 here is CAISEFMGAAIPNEQFF. In nucleotides, the CDR3 is TGTGCCATCAGTGAGTTTATGGGGGCGGCAATTCCCAATGAGCAGTTCTTC.

The rearrangement uses TRBV28 and TRBJ1-4, with 9 bases identical to TRBD1. This CDR3 is 14 amino acids long. Per the germline V gene, CDR1 is MDHEN and CDR2 is SYDVKM. Trimming removed 5 bases from V and 9 bases from J; junction bases left unmatched: 7. This chain's CDR3 is CASSPPGQGQKLFF. In nucleotides, the CDR3 is TGTGCCAGCAGTCCTCCGGGACAGGGTCAAAAACTGTTTTTT.

The chain has TRBV2 and TRBJ1-6; D remains ambiguous. Trimming shortened V by 6 bases and J by 7 bases, and 7 bases separated the two germline ends. CDR1 is SNHLY, CDR2 FYNNEI, per germline. The CDR3 has 12 amino acids. The DNA for the CDR3 is TGTGCCAGCAGAAGAAGGAATTCACCCCTCCACTTT. Residues: CASRRRNSPLHF.

V and J are TRBV7-9 and TRBJ2-7; TRBD2 matches 7 bases. The germline CDR1 and CDR2 sequences are SEHNR and FQNEAQ (reference sequence). With V trimmed by 0 bases and J by 5 bases, 7 bases remained unmatched. The CDR3 extends over 15 amino acids. CDR3 nucleotide sequence: TGTGCCAGCAGCTTAGCGGGAGGGCCCGTCCACGAGCAGTACTTC. Residues: CASSLAGGPVHEQYF. The complete variable domain, with remaining parts taken from reference TRBV7-9 and TRBJ2-7, reads DTGVSQNPRHKITKRGQNVTFRCDPISEHNRLYWYRQTLGQGPEFLTYFQNEAQLEKSRLLSDRFSAERPKGSFSTLEIQRTEQGDSAMYLCASSLAGGPVHEQYFGPGTRLTVT.

The chain couples TRBV4-3 to TRBJ2-1; 11 nucleotides agree with TRBD1. This CDR3 has 16 residues. After removal of 0 bases from V and 4 bases from J, the junction contained 2 bases not matched to a gene. Germline V gene lookup returns CDR1 LGHNA and CDR2 YSLEER. The CDR3 region has the DNA TGCGCCAGCAGCCAAGACGGACAGGGGGCTTACAATGAGCAGTTCTTC. It specifies CASSQDGQGAYNEQFF.

The V call is TRBV30, the J call TRBJ2-3; D gene ambiguous. This CDR3 contains 13 residues. Germline-derived CDR1 and CDR2 are GTSNPN and SVGIG (reference sequence). Trimming pared 4 bases from V and 1 base from J, leaving 9 bases between. The CDR3 DNA reads TGTGCCTGGAAAAAAGAGGGCACAGATACGCAGTATTTT. As protein: CAWKKEGTDTQYF.

This chain joins TRBV27 and TRBJ2-3; 8 bases match TRBD2. CDR1 and CDR2 (germline): MNHEY, SMNVEV (reference sequence). After removal of 3 bases from V and 6 bases from J, the junction contained 29 bases not matched to a gene. This CDR3 is built from 22 residues. In nucleotides, the CDR3 is TGTGCCAGCAGTTTGCTAAACCTGGGGGTTGAGACTAGCGAACTCCTTGGGGATACGCAGTATTTT. As protein: CASSLLNLGVETSELLGDTQYF.

The rearrangement links TRBV27 to TRBJ1-5; D gene uncertain. The CDR3 length is 16 residues. V lost 6 bases, J lost 0 bases, and 15 bases lay in between. In germline, CDR1 is MNHEY, CDR2 SMNVEV (reference sequence). The CDR3 DNA sequence: TGTGCCAGCAGCCCATTGGGCAGAGATAGCAATCAGCCCCAGCATTTT. It yields the protein CASSPLGRDSNQPQHF.